The 20 T cell receptor beta chains given below trace back to one sample, sequenced in a study of OX40 agonist ivuxolimab in advanced cancers. Using immunoSEQ multiplex PCR, the repertoire was profiled, and TCRdb retains in-frame clones only, with some absent. The sample lists 100,000 or so clones; roughly 95% were seen once. This specimen consisted of CD4+ or CD8+ T cells sorted from blood, obtained in a trial of the OX40 agonist ivuxolimab. These receptors were collected from an adult with an advanced solid tumor such as melanoma, head and neck, liver or kidney cancer.

The chain links TRBV11-2 to TRBJ2-3; 9 bases line up with TRBD2. CDR1 and CDR2 (germline): SGHAT, FQNNGV. The CDR3 sequence is 15 residues long. V dropped 2 bases and J dropped 4; count of bases not matched to a gene: 4. The CDR3 loop is CASSLPSGVPDTQYF. CDR3 bases: TGTGCCAGCAGCTTACCTAGCGGGGTCCCAGATACGCAGTATTTT.

Notes on this clone: As the CDR3 is not closed by the conserved phenylalanine or tryptophan, this likely results from a read error. The J gene is TRBJ1-2, the V gene TRBV7-9, with D perhaps TRBD1 (6 bases). CDR3 size: 14 residues. CDR1 SEHNR and CDR2 FQNEAQ come from the germline V gene (reference sequence). V lost 1 base, J lost 4 bases, and 10 bases lay in between. In DNA, the CDR3 is TGTGCCAGCAGCTTAGGGGGACAAGCCTATGGCTACACCCTC. The encoded protein is CASSLGGQAYGYTL.

The J gene is TRBJ1-4, the V gene TRBV4-1, with 7 nucleotides matching TRBD1. This CDR3 has 14 residues. V was clipped by 4 bases and J by 5 bases; unmatched bases: 4. Germline values: CDR1 MGHRA, CDR2 YSYEKL. The CDR3 sequence is CASSPTGWNEKLFF. As DNA, the CDR3 is TGCGCCAGCAGCCCGACAGGGTGGAATGAAAAACTGTTTTTT.

The chain has TRBV5-6 and TRBJ2-7; D perhaps matches TRBD2 (5 bases). With 0 bases removed from V and 2 bases from J, the gap between germline ends came to 9 bases. The length of the CDR3 is 14 residues. CDR1 is SGHDT, CDR2 YYEEEE, per germline. CDR3 sequence reads: CASSLVRGTYEQYF. CDR3 bases: TGTGCCAGCAGCTTGGTCCGGGGAACCTACGAGCAGTACTTC.

The count of this clone is one. The J gene is TRBJ2-1, the V gene TRBV6-5; D perhaps matches TRBD2 (5 bases). The CDR3 sequence is 12 residues long. Trimming stripped 2 bases from V and 12 bases from J, with 11 bases between. Germline assignment: CDR1 MNHEY and CDR2 SVGAGI. DNA of the CDR3: TGTGCCAGCAGTTACGACCGGACTTCGCAGTTCTTC. Translating it yields CASSYDRTSQFF.

The table lists this clone with a count of one. This sequence joins TRBV5-6 and TRBJ1-3, with D possibly being TRBD1 (5 bases). The CDR3 runs 15 residues. Per germline, CDR1 SGHDT and CDR2 YYEEEE. V lost 4 bases, J lost 8 bases, and 19 bases lay in between. CDR3 in DNA: TGTGCCAGCAGCCGGGTGGCATGGGGCGAGGACACCATATATTTT. Its translation: CASSRVAWGEDTIYF.

The CDR3 bases are TGTGCCAGCAGTTATGAGGGGGCAAGAACTGAAGCTTTCTTT. As protein: CASSYEGARTEAFF. The chain has TRBV6-5 and TRBJ1-1, with 7 nucleotides matching TRBD1. With 3 bases clipped from V and 5 bases from J, the junction kept 6 bases outside the gene matches. This CDR3 is built from 14 residues. Germline lookup yields CDR1 MNHEY and CDR2 SVGAGI.

This chain joins TRBV5-4 and TRBJ2-1, with 8 bases identical to TRBD2. V shed 4 bases and J 8 bases; nucleotides not matched to a gene: 14. The germline V gene has CDR1 SGHNT and CDR2 YYREEE (reference sequence). The CDR3 loop spans 16 amino acids. As DNA, the CDR3 is TGTGCCAGCAGCCCGCAGGGGTTGCGGGAGGTTTATGAGCAGTTCTTC. This encodes CASSPQGLREVYEQFF.

The CDR3 DNA follows: TGTGCCAGCAGTTACCGTCCAGGGGGCAGCTACGAGCAGTACTTC. Translating gives CASSYRPGGSYEQYF. This sequence joins TRBV6-5 and TRBJ2-7; TRBD1 aligns across 8 bases. The J segment lost 3 bases and the V segment lost 2 bases, leaving 6 bases of the junction unmatched. The CDR3 totals 15 residues. Germline values: CDR1 MNHEY, CDR2 SVGAGI.

CDR3 sequence: CASTIDGLAGGSEQFF. As DNA, the CDR3 is TGTGCCAGCACCATTGACGGACTAGCGGGGGGCAGTGAGCAGTTCTTC. J is TRBJ2-1 and V is TRBV5-4, with TRBD2 identical over 14 bases. Per germline, CDR1 SGHNT and CDR2 YYREEE (reference sequence). Germline trimming cut 6 bases from V and 9 bases from J; bases unmatched to any gene: 11. The CDR3 contains 16 residues.

The chain uses TRBV25-1 and TRBJ2-1; the D call may be TRBD1 or TRBD2 (5 bases each). The V gene's germline CDR1 is MGHDK and CDR2 SYGVNS. Trimming removed 4 bases from V and 2 bases from J, with 12 bases in between. This CDR3 region has 15 residues. CDR3 sequence: CASSVGRRTYNEQFF. The CDR3 DNA reads as TGTGCCAGCAGTGTGGGACGACGAACCTACAATGAGCAGTTCTTC.

The chain is built from TRBV18 and TRBJ1-4; 9 nucleotides agree with TRBD1. Per germline, CDR1 KGHSH and CDR2 LQKENI. The CDR3 covers 15 residues. The V and J ends lost 0 bases and 8 bases, in that order; junction bases with no gene match: 4. CDR3 in amino acids: CASSPPGQGGEKLFF. The CDR3 nucleotides are TGTGCCAGCTCACCACCGGGACAGGGCGGCGAAAAACTGTTTTTT.

The gene calls are TRBV7-2 and TRBJ1-6; D gene uncertain. The germline V gene has CDR1 SGHTA and CDR2 FQGNSA. The CDR3 consists of 15 residues. V was clipped by 1 base and J by 5 bases, with 9 bases between them. This CDR3 is CASSLEGFHNSPLHF. The DNA for the CDR3 is TGTGCCAGCAGCTTAGAAGGGTTTCATAATTCACCCCTCCACTTT.

The chain has TRBV27 and TRBJ2-2; tentatively, D is TRBD1 (6 bases). The CDR3 totals 14 residues. The germline V gene has CDR1 MNHEY and CDR2 SMNVEV (reference sequence). V was shortened by 2 bases and J by 3 bases, with 7 bases between the two germline ends. DNA of the CDR3: TGTGCCAGCAGTTTACGACAGGACACCGGGGAGCTGTTTTTT. It yields the protein CASSLRQDTGELFF.

This chain uses TRBV6-5 with TRBJ1-2; the D is unclear. Trimming shortened V by 2 bases and J by 5 bases, and 12 bases separated the two germline ends. Germline V gene lookup returns CDR1 MNHEY and CDR2 SVGAGI. CDR3 length: 14 amino acids. CDR3 DNA sequence: TGTGCCAGCAGTTACCGTTCAGGCCGTTATGGCTACACCTTC. Encoded protein: CASSYRSGRYGYTF.

The chain carries TRBV7-2 and TRBJ2-7, with D possibly being TRBD2 (6 bases). Per germline, CDR1 SGHTA and CDR2 FQGNSA. The V end was cut by 3 bases, the J end by 2 bases, with 11 bases between. This CDR3 is built from 14 residues. Written as DNA, the CDR3 is TGTGCCAGCAGCTTTAGCGGACGTACCTACGAGCAGTACTTC. This encodes CASSFSGRTYEQYF.

This clone was observed a single time. The rearrangement uses TRBV18 and TRBJ1-1; perhaps TRBD1 as D (6 bases). Germline V gene lookup returns CDR1 KGHSH and CDR2 LQKENI. With 5 bases removed from V and 1 base from J, the gap between germline ends came to 17 bases. CDR3 length: 16 amino acids. CDR3 sequence (DNA): TGTGCCAGCTCATCTAACAGGGCACCGGGGAACACTGAAGCTTTCTTT. As protein: CASSSNRAPGNTEAFF. The complete variable domain, with remaining parts taken from reference TRBV18 and TRBJ1-1, reads NAGVMQNPRHLVRRRGQEARLRCSPMKGHSHVYWYRQLPEEGLKFMVYLQKENIIDESGMPKERFSAEFPKEGPSILRIQQVVRGDSAAYFCASSSNRAPGNTEAFFGQGTRLTVV.

CDR3 in DNA: TGCGCCAGCAGCTACGACAGGGAGATGCAGACCCAGTACTTC. Translation: CASSYDREMQTQYF. This chain connects TRBV5-1 to TRBJ2-5; 7 nucleotides agree with TRBD1. The CDR3 spans 14 residues. The junction had 8 bases not matched to a gene; V was cut back by 3 bases and J by 6 bases. Looked up from germline, CDR1 is SGHRS and CDR2 is YFSETQ.

The chain combines TRBV6-1 with TRBJ1-1; D might be TRBD1 (6 bases). The CDR3 has 14 residues. V was pared by 3 bases and J by 11 bases, with 19 bases between. Germline-derived CDR1 and CDR2 are MNHNS and SASEGT. The DNA of the CDR3 is TGTGCCAGCAGTGAGCCGGGACACCTCACGAAGGCTTTCTTT. Translation: CASSEPGHLTKAFF.

V gene TRBV18 combines with J gene TRBJ2-1; 8 positions agree with TRBD1. The germline V gene encodes CDR1 KGHSH and CDR2 LQKENI. After removal of 6 bases from V and 4 bases from J, the junction contained 5 bases not matched to a gene. This CDR3 comprises 14 residues. The DNA for the CDR3 is TGTGCCAGCTCGACGACAGGGGCATACAATGAGCAGTTCTTC. Residues: CASSTTGAYNEQFF.